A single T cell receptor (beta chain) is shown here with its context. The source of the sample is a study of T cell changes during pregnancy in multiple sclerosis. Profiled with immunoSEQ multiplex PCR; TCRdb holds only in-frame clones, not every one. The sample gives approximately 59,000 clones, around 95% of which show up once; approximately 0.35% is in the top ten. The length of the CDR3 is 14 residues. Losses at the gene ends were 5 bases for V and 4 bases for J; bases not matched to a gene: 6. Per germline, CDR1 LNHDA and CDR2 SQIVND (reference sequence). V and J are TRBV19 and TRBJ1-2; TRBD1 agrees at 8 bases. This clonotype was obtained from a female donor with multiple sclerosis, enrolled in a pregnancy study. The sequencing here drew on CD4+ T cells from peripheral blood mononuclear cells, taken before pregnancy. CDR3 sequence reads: CASSLTTGGYGYTF. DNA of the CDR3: TGTGCCAGTAGTCTAACTACAGGGGGCTATGGCTACACCTTC.